Presented here are 23 T cell receptor beta chains from one specimen sequenced in a study of beta chain features in type 1 diabetes. Whole-study findings and limits: A moderate, significant TCRB CDR3 shortening appeared in type 1 diabetes across four CD4+ subsets.

Reverse transcription of all isolated RNA meant that expressed TCRB transcripts were sequenced. TCRdb's table, derived via immunoSEQ multiplex PCR, lists solely in-frame clones and lacks some. The repertoire holds over 200,000 clones, with roughly 10% as singletons. Their specific antigens are unknown. The sample consisted of naive CD4+ T cells from blood. The origin of the receptors is a young man with type 1 diabetes.

The chain couples TRBV7-9 to TRBJ2-3; D is unresolved. The V gene lost 5 bases and the J gene lost 2 bases, with 11 bases spanning the gap. The CDR3 has 14 amino acids. Germline V CDR1 and CDR2: SEHNR, FQNEAQ (reference sequence). This chain's CDR3 is CASSPPGYTDTQYF. The CDR3 DNA is TGTGCCAGCAGCCCCCCCGGGTACACAGATACGCAGTATTTT. The whole variable domain, filled in from reference TRBV7-9 and TRBJ2-3, reads DTGVSQNPRHKITKRGQNVTFRCDPISEHNRLYWYRQTLGQGPEFLTYFQNEAQLEKSRLLSDRFSAERPKGSFSTLEIQRTEQGDSAMYLCASSPPGYTDTQYFGPGTRLTVL.

CDR3 loop: CASSSTGTAYNEQFF. The DNA of the CDR3 is TGTGCCAGCAGCTCGACCGGGACAGCCTACAATGAGCAGTTCTTC. The V gene is TRBV11-3, the J gene TRBJ2-1, with 7 bases matching TRBD1. From germline, CDR1 is SGHNT and CDR2 YENEEA. V shed 4 bases and J 2 bases; nucleotides not matched to a gene: 5. There are 15 residues in the CDR3.

This clone was seen more than once but under ten times. The V gene is TRBV6-5, the J gene TRBJ2-5, with TRBD1 as a possible D gene (6 bases). The V and J ends lost 6 bases and 4 bases respectively, with 12 bases between them. Germline lookup yields CDR1 MNHEY and CDR2 SVGAGI. This CDR3 is built from 13 residues. The DNA of the CDR3 is TGTGCCAGCAGCCCTGGGGGCGGAGAGACCCAGTACTTC. Amino acids: CASSPGGGETQYF.

This rearrangement joins TRBV9 to TRBJ1-2; D remains unclear. Trimming left V 6 bases short and J 2 bases short, with 17 bases between. The germline V gene has CDR1 SGDLS and CDR2 YYNGEE. The CDR3 extends over 15 amino acids. For the CDR3, the DNA is TGTGCCAGCACCCCGGGTCGAGGATGGAACTATGGCTACACCTTC. Protein product: CASTPGRGWNYGYTF.

This clone showed up just a few times. V is TRBV4-1 and J is TRBJ2-1; TRBD2 is a possible D gene (5 bases). V was cut by 0 bases and J by 11 bases, with 11 bases left in between. The CDR3 is made up of 13 amino acids. CDR1 and CDR2 (germline): MGHRA, YSYEKL. This chain's CDR3 is CASSQDEGGQQFF. CDR3 DNA sequence: TGCGCCAGCAGCCAAGACGAGGGCGGCCAGCAGTTCTTC.

This clone has more than one count but fewer than ten. The V gene is TRBV2, the J gene TRBJ2-1, with D tentatively TRBD1 (5 bases). CDR1 is SNHLY and CDR2 is FYNNEI in the germline V gene. Trimming shortened V by 6 bases and J by 2 bases, and 14 bases separated the two germline ends. The CDR3 runs to 15 residues. CDR3 amino acids: CASSPQVRAYNEQFF. In DNA, the CDR3 is TGTGCCAGCAGCCCGCAGGTCAGGGCCTACAATGAGCAGTTCTTC.

V is TRBV30 and J is TRBJ1-6; 7 bases fit TRBD1. CDR1 and CDR2 (germline): GTSNPN, SVGIG (reference sequence). This CDR3 region has 14 residues. The V and J ends lost 5 bases and 9 bases, in that order; junction bases with no gene match: 10. This chain's CDR3 is CAWGRQGRASPLHF. In DNA form, the CDR3 reads TGTGCCTGGGGTAGACAGGGTCGGGCTTCACCCCTCCACTTT.

This clone was seen a handful of times. The V gene is TRBV2, the J gene TRBJ2-3; 7 bases are shared with TRBD1. The trim removed 6 bases at V and 1 base at J, leaving 4 bases unmatched. Per the germline V gene, CDR1 is SNHLY and CDR2 is FYNNEI. The length of the CDR3 is 14 residues. Written as DNA, the CDR3 is TGTGCCAGCAGACTCGACAGGGGCACAGATACGCAGTATTTT. Encoded protein: CASRLDRGTDTQYF.

The table lists this clone with a few counts. In nucleotides, the CDR3 is TGCAGCGTCCAGTTTAGCGAGAGCTCCTACAATGAGCAGTTCTTC. Translation gives CSVQFSESSYNEQFF. The chain recombines TRBV29-1 with TRBJ2-1, with a possible D match to TRBD2 (5 bases). The V gene lost 6 bases and the J gene lost 0 bases, with 15 bases spanning the gap. CDR1 and CDR2 (germline): SQVTM, ANQGSEA. This CDR3 region has 15 residues.

The chain carries TRBV6-4 and TRBJ2-6; D unclear. CDR1 and CDR2 from the germline V gene are MRHNA and SNTAGT. CDR3 size: 14 residues. V lost 5 bases, J lost 0 bases, and 5 bases lay in between. In DNA, the CDR3 is TGTGCCAGCAGTCCCTTCTCTGGGGCCAACGTCCTGACTTTC. Its translation is CASSPFSGANVLTF.

In its sample, this clone was seen a few times. The chain employs TRBV5-6 and TRBJ1-4; perhaps TRBD1 as D (6 bases). V lost 0 bases and J 7 bases, leaving 10 bases between the germline ends. Germline CDR1 SGHDT, CDR2 YYEEEE. The CDR3 has 14 amino acids. This chain's CDR3 is CASSLAGQFEKLFF. CDR3 bases: TGTGCCAGCAGCTTGGCCGGACAGTTTGAAAAACTGTTTTTT.

This clone was counted between two and nine times. Written as DNA, the CDR3 is TGTGCCAGCAGCCCCCTGATTTCAGGGGATACGCAGTATTTT. Amino acids: CASSPLISGDTQYF. The chain is built from TRBV7-2 and TRBJ2-3; TRBD1 is a possible D gene (5 bases). The CDR3 covers 14 residues. Germline V gene lookup returns CDR1 SGHTA and CDR2 FQGNSA. Trimming left V 5 bases short and J 6 bases short, with 15 bases between.

CDR3 in amino acids: CATKRERAQPQHF. In DNA, the CDR3 is TGTGCCACCAAGAGGGAAAGGGCTCAGCCCCAGCATTTT. This sequence joins TRBV19 and TRBJ1-5, with D uncertain. Germline values: CDR1 LNHDA, CDR2 SQIVND (reference sequence). This CDR3 region has 13 residues. V shed 10 bases and J shed 6 bases, with 16 bases lying between them.

This clone was counted a few times. The gene calls are TRBV4-1 and TRBJ2-1; 16 nucleotides line up with TRBD2. Germline CDR1 reads MGHRA; CDR2 reads YSYEKL. The CDR3 contains 16 residues. V trimming: 4 bases; J trimming: 13 bases; junction bases outside the gene matches: 10. The CDR3, as DNA: TGCGCCAGCAGCCGGTGGGGACTAGCGGGGGGGAGGTCCCAGTTCTTC. Translation gives CASSRWGLAGGRSQFF.

The chain carries TRBV9 and TRBJ2-7; the D gene is possibly TRBD2 (5 bases). The CDR3 is 14 residues long. Looked up from germline, CDR1 is SGDLS and CDR2 is YYNGEE. Trimming stripped 4 bases from V and 2 bases from J, with 13 bases between. The CDR3 sequence is CASSPPSGPYEQYF. The CDR3 nucleotides are TGTGCCAGCAGCCCCCCGAGCGGTCCCTACGAGCAGTACTTC.

V and J are TRBV28 and TRBJ1-1; D is possibly TRBD1 (6 bases). CDR1 and CDR2 from the germline V gene are MDHEN and SYDVKM. The CDR3 consists of 13 residues. V was clipped by 7 bases and J by 4 bases, with 13 bases between them. The CDR3 here is CASTRGGATEAFF. The CDR3 DNA reads TGTGCCAGCACTCGGGGGGGGGCCACTGAAGCTTTCTTT.

The V and J genes are TRBV27 and TRBJ1-5; D is possibly TRBD1 (5 bases). Trimming took 6 bases from V and 2 from J, leaving 11 bases between them. This CDR3 comprises 14 residues. Per the germline V gene, CDR1 is MNHEY and CDR2 is SMNVEV (reference sequence). The CDR3 coding sequence is TGTGCCAGCAGCCTCACAGGTCGCAATCAGCCCCAGCATTTT. Protein product: CASSLTGRNQPQHF.

The chain recombines TRBV11-2 with TRBJ2-3; D is possibly TRBD1 (6 bases). Germline V lookup: CDR1 SGHAT, CDR2 FQNNGV. CDR3 length: 14 residues. The V end was cut by 5 bases, the J end by 2 bases, with 11 bases between. The CDR3 loop reads CASSLDRLTDTQYF. The CDR3 DNA sequence: TGTGCCAGCAGCCTGGACAGACTCACAGATACGCAGTATTTT.

The rearrangement joins TRBV6-5 to TRBJ2-7, with 10 bases fitting TRBD1. The length of the CDR3 is 14 residues. Germline CDR1 is MNHEY and CDR2 is SVGAGI. V lost 10 bases and J lost 1; bases outside the gene matches: 7. CDR3 protein: CATSRDRGSYEQYF. The CDR3 DNA reads TGTGCCACCTCAAGGGACAGGGGATCCTACGAGCAGTACTTC.

This clone was seen a few times. V usage is TRBV10-3 and J usage is TRBJ2-1, with 14 nucleotides matching TRBD2. J was trimmed by 8 bases and V by 9 bases; bases with no gene match: 6. The germline gives CDR1 ENHRY, CDR2 SYGVKD. The CDR3 has 14 amino acids. This CDR3 reads CAIRLAGGSDEQFF. CDR3 nucleotide sequence: TGTGCCATTCGACTAGCGGGGGGGTCGGATGAGCAGTTCTTC.

This clone showed up just a few times. The chain links TRBV5-1 to TRBJ1-6, with D unclear. Germline CDR1 reads SGHRS; CDR2 reads YFSETQ. This CDR3 region has 18 residues. V lost 0 bases to trimming and J lost 0 bases, with 13 bases between them. The CDR3 region is CASSLVVTAGSYNSPLHF. In DNA form, the CDR3 reads TGCGCCAGCAGCTTGGTCGTGACGGCGGGCTCCTATAATTCACCCCTCCACTTT.

The gene calls are TRBV18 and TRBJ2-1; 8 bases match TRBD1. V gave up 6 bases and J gave up 2 bases; unmatched junction bases: 9. The germline CDR1 and CDR2 sequences are KGHSH and LQKENI. CDR3 length: 16 residues. The chain's CDR3 is CASSPRQGRTYNEQFF. The CDR3 bases are TGTGCCAGCTCCCCTAGACAGGGGCGCACCTACAATGAGCAGTTCTTC.

CDR3 sequence: CAWSVARVQHF. DNA of the CDR3: TGTGCCTGGAGTGTGGCCCGGGTTCAGCATTTT. The V gene is TRBV30, the J gene TRBJ1-5; the D is unclear. V was pared by 0 bases and J by 13 bases, with 10 bases between. Germline-derived CDR1 and CDR2 are GTSNPN and SVGIG (reference sequence). The length of the CDR3 is 11 residues.